This TCR beta chain was obtained from a study of blood T cell repertoires in COVID-19. As for the study in general: Sites across the United States, Italy and Spain contributed samples from acute and convalescent COVID-19.

The V end was cut by 3 bases, the J end by 6 bases, with 9 bases between. The CDR3 runs 13 residues. Germline V gives CDR1 LNHDA, CDR2 SQIVND (reference sequence). Source study methods: Scientists estimated how many nucleated cells there were by amplifying reference gene primers. Only in-frame clones appear in the TCRdb table, and some are missing; sequencing was by immunoSEQ multiplex PCR. That table supplies the V and J calls and clone size; D and trimming were determined from the DNA. The sample has 50,000 or so clones, more than 75% seen once. The gene calls are TRBV19 and TRBJ1-5; TRBD1 is a possible D gene (5 bases). The clonotype was recovered from a human donor with active COVID-19. The donor label of this sample is uncertain. Sequencing was performed on peripheral blood. CDR3: CASSIPGAQPQHF. CDR3 coding DNA: TGTGCCAGTAGTATTCCTGGGGCTCAGCCCCAGCATTTT.